Below, 17 T cell receptor beta chains from the same sample are listed, as sequenced in a study of blood T cell repertoires in COVID-19. Here immunoSEQ multiplex PCR was the method, and the copy in TCRdb shows in-frame clones only, minus some. The table shows a few hundred thousand clones, with 86% occurring only once. The sample was PBMCs or T cells enriched from blood (not recorded which). Every receptor here comes from a young woman who had been exposed to COVID-19.

V usage is TRBV19 and J usage is TRBJ2-2; 8 positions agree with TRBD1. Germline lookup yields CDR1 LNHDA and CDR2 SQIVND (reference sequence). V trimming: 1 base; J trimming: 5 bases; junction bases outside the gene matches: 6. The CDR3 spans 16 residues. CDR3 in DNA: TGTGCCAGTAGTATAGGCCCGGACAGGGTTACCGGGGAGCTGTTTTTT. This gives the protein CASSIGPDRVTGELFF.

The rearrangement uses TRBV13 and TRBJ2-2; D perhaps matches TRBD1 (5 bases). The germline V and J ends were trimmed by 5 bases and 0 bases, with 7 bases remaining between them. CDR1 PRHDT and CDR2 FYEKMQ come from the germline V gene (reference sequence). The CDR3 loop spans 14 amino acids. The CDR3 is CASSVRANTGELFF. CDR3 nucleotide sequence: TGTGCCAGCAGCGTCAGGGCGAACACCGGGGAGCTGTTTTTT.

The chain couples TRBV5-8 to TRBJ2-7; 11 positions agree with TRBD2. Losses at the gene ends were 0 bases for V and 3 bases for J; bases not matched to a gene: 5. Germline V gene sequence: CDR1 SGHTS, CDR2 YDEGEE. The CDR3 has 16 amino acids. DNA of the CDR3: TGTGCCAGCAGCTTGGGGGGGACTAGCGGCTTCTACGAGCAGTACTTC. Its protein is CASSLGGTSGFYEQYF.

The rearrangement links TRBV7-8 to TRBJ2-3, with 10 bases aligning to TRBD2. The CDR3 extends over 14 amino acids. Germline trimming cut 5 bases from V and 5 bases from J; bases unmatched to any gene: 4. CDR1 is SGHVS, CDR2 FQNEAQ, per germline. The CDR3 DNA sequence: TGTGCCAGCAGCACAAGCGGGGGGGGAGATACGCAGTATTTT. Its translation is CASSTSGGGDTQYF.

This sequence joins TRBV2 and TRBJ2-2; 10 bases agree with TRBD2. The germline gives CDR1 SNHLY, CDR2 FYNNEI. J was trimmed by 5 bases and V by 5 bases; bases with no gene match: 5. There are 15 residues in the CDR3. This chain's CDR3 is CASSPTSGVTGELFF. CDR3 nucleotides: TGTGCCAGCAGTCCCACTAGCGGGGTGACCGGGGAGCTGTTTTTT.

The V call is TRBV2, the J call TRBJ1-5; D gene uncertain. V lost 5 bases and J lost 0, with 14 bases in between. CDR1 is SNHLY, CDR2 FYNNEI, per germline. The CDR3 runs 16 residues. The DNA for the CDR3 is TGTGCCAGCAGTTTACAACTGGGAGTTAGCAATCAGCCCCAGCATTTT. Amino acid sequence: CASSLQLGVSNQPQHF.

The gene calls are TRBV6-5 and TRBJ2-3, with D tentatively TRBD2 (6 bases). V was trimmed by 5 bases and J by 5 bases, leaving 8 bases between them. Per germline, CDR1 MNHEY and CDR2 SVGAGI. This CDR3 is built from 12 residues. The CDR3 is CASSRRGDTQYF. DNA for the CDR3: TGTGCCAGCAGTCGGCGGGGAGATACGCAGTATTTT.

V gene TRBV12-5 combines with J gene TRBJ1-5; possible D gene TRBD1, 6 bases. The germline V gene encodes CDR1 LGHNT and CDR2 FRNRAP. The CDR3 is 15 residues long. The V end was cut by 0 bases, the J end by 7 bases, with 13 bases between. CDR3 DNA sequence: TGTGCTAGTGGTTTGGTAGGGGGGGCTAGACAGCCCCAGCATTTT. This gives the protein CASGLVGGARQPQHF.

The genes are TRBV7-8 and TRBJ2-2; D not certain. There are 15 residues in the CDR3. Trimming stripped 5 bases from V and 4 bases from J, with 14 bases between. Germline V gene lookup returns CDR1 SGHVS and CDR2 FQNEAQ. The CDR3 is CASSPVGRVTGELFF. The CDR3 DNA sequence: TGTGCCAGCAGCCCCGTCGGCCGGGTCACCGGGGAGCTGTTTTTT.

The gene calls are TRBV29-1 and TRBJ2-7, with D tentatively TRBD1 (6 bases). Trimming took 5 bases from V and 0 from J, leaving 11 bases between them. This CDR3 region has 13 residues. CDR1 is SQVTM, CDR2 ANQGSEA, per germline. The CDR3 loop is CSVYDRSSYEQYF. The DNA of the CDR3 is TGCAGCGTTTATGACAGGAGCTCCTACGAGCAGTACTTC.

This sequence joins TRBV2 and TRBJ1-5, with 7 bases lining up with TRBD1. The CDR3 has 15 residues. CDR1 SNHLY and CDR2 FYNNEI come from the germline V gene. V gave up 4 bases and J gave up 6 bases; unmatched junction bases: 9. In DNA form, the CDR3 reads TGTGCCAGCAGTGGGAAACAGGGGATAGGTCAGCCCCAGCATTTT. Residues: CASSGKQGIGQPQHF.

This clone was found a few times. The chain couples TRBV2 to TRBJ1-1; a possible D gene is TRBD1 (5 bases). This CDR3 is built from 12 residues. Deletions cut 6 bases from V and 6 bases from J, with 11 bases between. Germline values: CDR1 SNHLY, CDR2 FYNNEI. CDR3 in DNA: TGTGCCAGCAGAGACAGCCATTCTGAAGCTTTCTTT. The encoded protein is CASRDSHSEAFF.

The chain recombines TRBV21-1 with TRBJ1-5; the table names TRBD1, a call not compared with the DNA. TRBV21-1 represents a pseudogene. The length of the CDR3 is 16 residues. CDR3 bases: TGTGCCAGCCCTCTGCAGGACACCCATCGCAATCAGCCCCAGCATTTT. Translation: CASPLQDTHRNQPQHF.

The CDR3 bases are TGCGCCAGCAGTGGAACTGGGACTCTCTATGGCTACACCTTC. Translating gives CASSGTGTLYGYTF. The chain has TRBV10-2 and TRBJ1-2; D perhaps matches TRBD1 (5 bases). Germline-derived CDR1 and CDR2 are WSHSY and SAAADI. The CDR3 length is 14 residues. V was trimmed by 4 bases and J by 4 bases, leaving 13 bases between them.

This chain links TRBV20-1 with TRBJ2-7; possible D gene TRBD1, 5 bases. The germline CDR1 and CDR2 sequences are DFQATT and SNEGSKA (reference sequence). The CDR3 covers 11 residues. V gave up 7 bases and J gave up 1 base, with 8 bases separating them. The CDR3, as DNA: TGCAGTGGGCAGGGATCCTACGAGCAGTACTTC. Translating gives CSGQGSYEQYF.

DNA for the CDR3: TGTGCCAGCTCATCAGGGGGCGTGGGCGAGCAGTACTTC. Residues: CASSSGGVGEQYF. V gene TRBV18 combines with J gene TRBJ2-7, with TRBD1 matching over 8 bases. The CDR3 consists of 13 residues. CDR1 is KGHSH, CDR2 LQKENI, per germline. V shed 5 bases and J 6 bases; nucleotides not matched to a gene: 6. The variable domain in full, with the rest retrieved from reference TRBV18 and TRBJ2-7, is NAGVMQNPRHLVRRRGQEARLRCSPMKGHSHVYWYRQLPEEGLKFMVYLQKENIIDESGMPKERFSAEFPKEGPSILRIQQVVRGDSAAYFCASSSGGVGEQYFGPGTRLTVT.

The chain has TRBV19 and TRBJ1-5; 9 bases map to TRBD1. This CDR3 is built from 16 residues. Germline assignment: CDR1 LNHDA and CDR2 SQIVND (reference sequence). V lost 8 bases, J lost 1 base, and 9 bases stayed unmatched. This CDR3 reads CASAERTGVSNQPQHF. The CDR3 DNA follows: TGTGCCAGTGCTGAACGGACAGGGGTGAGCAATCAGCCCCAGCATTTT. Full variable domain (remainder filled in from reference TRBV19 and TRBJ1-5): DGGITQSPKYLFRKEGQNVTLSCEQNLNHDAMYWYRQDPGQGLRLIYYSQIVNDFQKGDIAEGYSVSREKKESFPLTVTSAQKNPTAFYLCASAERTGVSNQPQHFGDGTRLSIL.